This T cell receptor beta chain was identified during a study of molecular identifiers for immune sequencing clone quantification. This clonotype has just a few counts. The antigen is not known. This CDR3 region has 15 residues. Germline trimming cut 1 base from V and 6 bases from J; bases unmatched to any gene: 5. CDR1 SGHVS and CDR2 FNYEAQ come from the germline V gene. The study, taken as a whole, reports: The study reportedly detected spiked Jurkat TCR RNA from one cell among 990,000 or so naive cells. In naive cells, clones above 20 RNA copies held under 1% of molecules, whereas in effector cells they held over 97%. Highly expanded clones may be undercounted when identical TCR molecules share barcodes.

MiXCR was run by TCRdb on the PCR reads, yielding one entry per CDR3 protein. This sample has some 41,000 distinct CDR3 sequences; 18% occur once, and the top ten carry 7.1%. For naive CD8 T cells, sorting used the CD8+CD4-CCR7+CD45RA+ phenotype. This TCR was sampled from a human donor in good health. Some libraries in this study had Jurkat cell RNA spiked in. This chain links TRBV7-6 with TRBJ2-1; the match to TRBD2 covers 8 bases. Sequencing input: naive CD8+ T cells from blood, with Jurkat cell RNA spiked in. Stated subset: FACS-sorted CD8+CD4-CCR7+CD45RA+ naive T cells. The DNA for the CDR3 is TGTGCCAGCAGCTTAGAACTAGCGGTCGTCAATGAGCAGTTCTTC. This sequence encodes CASSLELAVVNEQFF.